The clone carrying this TCR beta chain has just a few counts. Its target is not known. The data stem from a study of response to subunit inactivated influenza vaccine. The study's findings and limits: Researchers suggested that each seasonal influenza vaccination recruits few new T cells.

TCRdb fed the RT-PCR reads into MiXCR, producing one record per CDR3 protein. The sample yields around 170,000 distinct CDR3 sequences, roughly 10% seen once. Trimming removed 2 bases from V and 2 bases from J, with 14 bases in between. CDR1 is MNHEY and CDR2 is SMNVEV in the germline V gene (reference sequence). The CDR3 length is 16 residues. This specimen was CD8+ T cells sorted from PBMCs, taken approximately 25 months after vaccination. This TCR came from a man between 45 and 75 years old who received an inactivated influenza vaccine. This rearrangement joins TRBV27 to TRBJ2-3, with D perhaps TRBD1 or TRBD2 (5 bases each). CDR3 nucleotide sequence: TGTGCCAGCAGTTTAGCCGGGGCGCTATACACAGATACGCAGTATTTT. Translated, it gives CASSLAGALYTDTQYF.